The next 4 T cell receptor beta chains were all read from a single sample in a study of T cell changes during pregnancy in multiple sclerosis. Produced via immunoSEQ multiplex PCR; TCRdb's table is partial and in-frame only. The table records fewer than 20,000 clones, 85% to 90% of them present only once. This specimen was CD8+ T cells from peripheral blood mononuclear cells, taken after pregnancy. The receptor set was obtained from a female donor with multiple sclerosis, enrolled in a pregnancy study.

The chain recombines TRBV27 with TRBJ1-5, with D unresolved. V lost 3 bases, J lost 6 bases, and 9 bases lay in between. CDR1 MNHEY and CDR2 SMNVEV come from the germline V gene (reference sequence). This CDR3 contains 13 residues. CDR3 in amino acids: CASSLFDSQPQHF. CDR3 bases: TGTGCCAGCAGTTTGTTCGATAGTCAGCCCCAGCATTTT.

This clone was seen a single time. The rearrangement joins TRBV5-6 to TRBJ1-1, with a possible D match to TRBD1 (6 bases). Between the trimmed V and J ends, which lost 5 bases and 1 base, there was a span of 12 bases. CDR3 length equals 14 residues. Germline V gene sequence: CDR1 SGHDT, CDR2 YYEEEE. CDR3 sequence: CASSLWTANTEAFF. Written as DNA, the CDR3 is TGTGCCAGCAGTTTGTGGACAGCGAACACTGAAGCTTTCTTT.

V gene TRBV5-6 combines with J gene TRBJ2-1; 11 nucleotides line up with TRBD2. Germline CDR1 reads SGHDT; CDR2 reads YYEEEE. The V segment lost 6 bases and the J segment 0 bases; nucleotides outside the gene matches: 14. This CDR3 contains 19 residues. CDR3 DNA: TGTGCCAGCAACGAGGGACTAGCGGAGACGTTATCCTCCTACAATGAGCAGTTCTTC. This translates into CASNEGLAETLSSYNEQFF. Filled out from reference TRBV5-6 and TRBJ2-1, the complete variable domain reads DAGVTQSPTHLIKTRGQQVTLRCSPKSGHDTVSWYQQALGQGPQFIFQYYEEEERQRGNFPDRFSGHQFPNYSSELNVNALLLGDSALYLCASNEGLAETLSSYNEQFFGPGTRLTVL.

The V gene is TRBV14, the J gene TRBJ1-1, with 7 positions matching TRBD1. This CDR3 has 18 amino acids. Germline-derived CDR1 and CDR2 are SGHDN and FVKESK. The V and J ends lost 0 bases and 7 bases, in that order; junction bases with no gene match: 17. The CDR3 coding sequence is TGTGCCAGCAGCCAAGATTTGGGGCAGACAGGGCCGGACAGTGAAGCTTTCTTT. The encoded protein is CASSQDLGQTGPDSEAFF.